The following is a TCR beta chain sequence with its context. This entry is derived from a study of blood T cell repertoires in COVID-19. Assay: immunoSEQ multiplex PCR; the TCRdb copy retains only in-frame clones and omits some. The table includes about 210,000 clones, around 91% detected once. The CDR3 totals 16 residues. Germline V gene sequence: CDR1 SGHRS, CDR2 YFSETQ. The V end lost 4 bases, the J end lost 3 bases, and 18 bases lay between the germline ends. The chain joins TRBV5-1 to TRBJ2-3; a weak D match, TRBD2 (6 bases). Source material: peripheral blood. The receptor comes from a woman aged 40 to 49 with acute or convalescent COVID-19. The CDR3 loop is CASSPLAGWGTDTQYF. Written as DNA, the CDR3 is TGCGCCAGCAGCCCCCTCGCGGGGTGGGGGACAGATACGCAGTATTTT.